A selection of T cell receptor beta chains follows, all from one sample in a study of CD8+ T cells in alopecia areata. Data came from immunoSEQ multiplex PCR; TCRdb stores just in-frame clones and leaves some out. The profile shows roughly 250,000 clones, around two thirds of them singletons. The sequenced sample was CD4+ T cells sorted from blood, obtained at week 0. These receptors all come from a human donor with alopecia areata. Both conserved end residues are part of each CDR3. D genes are given only for firm matches.

len: 15; d_gene: -; j_gene: TRBJ1-3; v_gene: TRBV30; CDR3aa: CAWKFGRLAGNTIYF
len: 14; d_gene: -; j_gene: TRBJ1-1; v_gene: TRBV30; CDR3aa: CAWSVGSRDTEAFF
len: 12; d_gene: -; j_gene: TRBJ1-1; v_gene: TRBV29-1; CDR3aa: CSVVQGGAEAFF
len: 14; d_gene: TRBD1; j_gene: TRBJ1-1; v_gene: TRBV15; CDR3aa: CATSRLQGMREAFF
len: 11; d_gene: -; j_gene: TRBJ1-6; v_gene: TRBV30; CDR3aa: CAWRKDSPLHF
len: 11; d_gene: -; j_gene: TRBJ2-7; v_gene: TRBV29-1; CDR3aa: CSVEAGYEQYF
len: 15; d_gene: -; j_gene: TRBJ1-5; v_gene: TRBV15; CDR3aa: CATSRVGGPHQPQHF
len: 16; d_gene: TRBD1; j_gene: TRBJ2-2; v_gene: TRBV2; CDR3aa: CASSPVDRGNTGELFF
len: 15; d_gene: -; j_gene: TRBJ2-5; v_gene: TRBV18; CDR3aa: CASSPPLTVQETQYF
len: 16; d_gene: TRBD2; j_gene: TRBJ2-3; v_gene: TRBV7-2; CDR3aa: CASSFLAGGGTDTQYF
len: 15; d_gene: -; j_gene: TRBJ1-2; v_gene: TRBV12-5; CDR3aa: CASGLTNRDHYGYTF
len: 14; d_gene: TRBD1; j_gene: TRBJ2-7; v_gene: TRBV29-1; CDR3aa: CSVAQRGQGHEQYF
len: 14; d_gene: -; j_gene: TRBJ1-1; v_gene: TRBV30; CDR3aa: CAWINVWRNTEAFF
len: 15; d_gene: TRBD1; j_gene: TRBJ2-3; v_gene: TRBV7-9; CDR3aa: CASSLDPGGEDTQYF
len: 17; d_gene: -; j_gene: TRBJ2-5; v_gene: TRBV4-1; CDR3aa: CASSLVRSTGQQETQYF
len: 13; d_gene: -; j_gene: TRBJ1-5; v_gene: TRBV15; CDR3aa: CATSLQGSQPQHF
len: 12; d_gene: -; j_gene: TRBJ2-3; v_gene: TRBV29-1; CDR3aa: CSANSLTDTQYF
len: 14; d_gene: -; j_gene: TRBJ1-5; v_gene: TRBV6-5; CDR3aa: CASTPSGVGQPQHF
len: 13; d_gene: -; j_gene: TRBJ2-7; v_gene: TRBV5-1; CDR3aa: CASSLDGRYEQYF
len: 12; d_gene: -; j_gene: TRBJ1-2; v_gene: TRBV25-1; CDR3aa: CASSMLQAPYTF